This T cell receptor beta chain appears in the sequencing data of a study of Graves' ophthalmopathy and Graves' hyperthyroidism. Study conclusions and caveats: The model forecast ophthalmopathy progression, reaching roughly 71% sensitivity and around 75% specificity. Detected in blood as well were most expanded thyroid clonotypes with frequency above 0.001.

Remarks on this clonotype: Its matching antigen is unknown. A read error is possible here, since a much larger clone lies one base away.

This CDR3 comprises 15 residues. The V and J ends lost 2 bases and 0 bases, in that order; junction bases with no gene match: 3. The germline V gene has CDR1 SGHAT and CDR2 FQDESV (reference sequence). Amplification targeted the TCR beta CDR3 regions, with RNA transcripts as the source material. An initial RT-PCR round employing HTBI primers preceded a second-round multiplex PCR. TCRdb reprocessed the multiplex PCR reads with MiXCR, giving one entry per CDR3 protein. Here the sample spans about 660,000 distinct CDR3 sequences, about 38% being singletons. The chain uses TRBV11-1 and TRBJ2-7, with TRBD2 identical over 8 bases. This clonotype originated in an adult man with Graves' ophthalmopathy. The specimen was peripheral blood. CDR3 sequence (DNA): TGTGCCAGCAGCTTATCCGGGGGGGCCTCCTACGAGCAGTACTTC. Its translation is CASSLSGGASYEQYF. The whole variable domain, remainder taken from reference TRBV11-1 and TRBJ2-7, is EAEVAQSPRYKITEKSQAVAFWCDPISGHATLYWYRQILGQGPELLVQFQDESVVDDSQLPKDRFSAERLKGVDSTLKIQPAELGDSAMYLCASSLSGGASYEQYFGPGTRLTVT.